This entry features one TCR beta chain sequence. This sample is part of a study of shared clonotypes between healthy human individuals. The input for sorted-subset replicate PCRs was about 200 ng DNA, tens of thousands of T cell genomes. Method: immunoSEQ multiplex PCR; TCRdb's copy keeps in-frame clones and lacks some. The data hold about 660,000 clones, with 74% observed a single time. CD4+ cell separation produced CD45RA+ naive and CD45RA-negative memory subsets. Sequencing input: memory CD4+ T cells sorted from blood. Documented subset: CD45RA-negative fraction. The TCR sequence derives from a woman in her twenties or thirties in good health.

CDR3 region: CASSMVGGEQFF. CDR3 bases: TGTGCCAGTAGTATGGTGGGTGGTGAGCAGTTCTTC. V gene TRBV19 combines with J gene TRBJ2-1; no reliable D call. The length of the CDR3 is 12 residues. V shed 3 bases and J shed 9 bases, with 9 bases lying between them. CDR1 is LNHDA, CDR2 SQIVND, per germline (reference sequence).